Presented here are 22 T cell receptor beta chains from one specimen sequenced in a study of blood T cell repertoires in COVID-19. Profiling relied on immunoSEQ multiplex PCR, and the TCRdb table lists in-frame clones only, not all of them. The profile shows fewer than 300,000 clones, about 87% of them singletons. Sequenced input: PBMCs or T cells enriched from blood (not recorded which). The receptors stem from a woman aged 40 to 50 with acute COVID-19.

The V and J genes are TRBV7-9 and TRBJ1-1; 7 bases fit TRBD1. Germline V gives CDR1 SEHNR, CDR2 FQNEAQ (reference sequence). With V trimmed by 5 bases and J by 0 bases, 6 bases remained unmatched. The CDR3 has 15 amino acids. The CDR3 here is CASSLYRGVNTEAFF. CDR3 nucleotides: TGTGCCAGCAGCCTGTACAGGGGAGTGAACACTGAAGCTTTCTTT.

This clone was picked up one time. CDR3 residues: CATSRGSGIRTDTQYF. The CDR3 coding sequence is TGTGCCACCAGCAGAGGCAGCGGGATTCGCACAGATACGCAGTATTTT. This chain uses TRBV15 with TRBJ2-3; TRBD2 agrees at 7 bases. Per the germline V gene, CDR1 is LNHNV and CDR2 is YYDKDF (reference sequence). J gave up 1 base and V 1 base, and 5 bases lay outside the gene matches. The CDR3 is 16 residues long.

CDR3 nucleotide sequence: TGTGCCAGCAGCGCGAGACCTAGCTCCGTCTCCTACAATGAGCAGTTCTTC. This translates into CASSARPSSVSYNEQFF. The chain has TRBV11-3 and TRBJ2-1, with TRBD2 as a possible D gene (5 bases). CDR1 and CDR2 from the germline V gene are SGHNT and YENEEA. CDR3 length: 17 residues. The V end was cut by 5 bases, the J end by 0 bases, with 17 bases between.

V gene TRBV12-3 or TRBV12-4 combines with J gene TRBJ1-3; D not certain. Deletions cut 6 bases from V and 4 bases from J, with 7 bases between. This CDR3 is 12 amino acids long. CDR3 protein: CASRSQGNTIYF. The DNA of the CDR3 is TGTGCCAGCAGATCCCAGGGAAACACCATATATTTT.

The chain employs TRBV14 and TRBJ2-7, with 8 bases matching TRBD2. Trimming cost V 3 bases and J 6 bases; bases outside gene matches: 4. Per the germline V gene, CDR1 is SGHDN and CDR2 is FVKESK. There are 13 residues in the CDR3. This CDR3 is CASSHAGTSEQYV. The CDR3 DNA follows: TGTGCCAGCAGCCATGCCGGGACTAGCGAGCAGTACGTC.

This clone occurred a few times. J is TRBJ1-1 and V is TRBV4-2; 7 bases align to TRBD1. Germline CDR1 and CDR2: LGHNA and YNFKEQ. CDR3 length: 18 residues. Unmatched junction bases numbered 24, after V lost 4 bases and J lost 10 bases. Written as DNA, the CDR3 is TGTGCCAGCAGCCGAGGGGGCACAGATGCACTCGCTTGGTTCGGAGCTTTCTTT. As protein: CASSRGGTDALAWFGAFF.

The chain links TRBV5-1 to TRBJ2-5; possibly TRBD1 for D (5 bases). CDR1 and CDR2 from the germline V gene are SGHRS and YFSETQ. This CDR3 is built from 15 residues. Trimming took 0 bases from V and 2 from J, leaving 11 bases between them. The CDR3 region is CASSLGSRVQETQYF. The CDR3 DNA is TGCGCCAGCAGCTTGGGGTCCAGGGTACAAGAGACCCAGTACTTC.

The CDR3 DNA sequence: TGCGCCAGCAGCCAAGTGGCTGGTAGCGGGAAGAGCTCCTACGAGCAGTACGTC. This sequence encodes CASSQVAGSGKSSYEQYV. V and J are TRBV4-1 and TRBJ2-7, with 8 bases identical to TRBD2. With V trimmed by 1 base and J by 0 bases, 11 bases remained unmatched. This CDR3 comprises 18 residues. Germline V lookup: CDR1 MGHRA, CDR2 YSYEKL.

The chain couples TRBV28 to TRBJ1-1, with D maybe TRBD1 (5 bases). The CDR3 has 14 residues. The germline V gene encodes CDR1 MDHEN and CDR2 SYDVKM. V dropped 2 bases and J dropped 7 bases, with 14 bases sitting between them. CDR3 nucleotides: TGTGCCAGCAGTTTAGGGCAGGGAAGTAGTGAAGCTTTCTTT. It is translated as CASSLGQGSSEAFF. The full variable domain, its missing parts supplied by reference TRBV28 and TRBJ1-1, is DVKVTQSSRYLVKRTGEKVFLECVQDMDHENMFWYRQDPGLGLRLIYFSYDVKMKEKGDIPEGYSVSREKKERFSLILESASTNQTSMYLCASSLGQGSSEAFFGQGTRLTVV.

The gene calls are TRBV19 and TRBJ2-3, with 13 bases matching TRBD2. CDR1 is LNHDA, CDR2 SQIVND, per germline (reference sequence). The CDR3 contains 18 residues. V lost 2 bases to trimming and J lost 4 bases; unmatched junction nucleotides: 9. CDR3 coding DNA: TGTGCCAGTAGTATACCGGGACTAGCGGGACGGAGGGCAGATACGCAGTATTTT. Translation: CASSIPGLAGRRADTQYF.

The gene calls are TRBV2 and TRBJ1-4; 7 bases fit TRBD1. The CDR3 covers 15 residues. Trimming cost V 3 bases and J 5 bases; bases outside gene matches: 6. Germline CDR1 reads SNHLY; CDR2 reads FYNNEI. Written as DNA, the CDR3 is TGTGCCAGCAGTGACGAGGGGGCCAGAAATGAAAAACTGTTTTTT. Translation gives CASSDEGARNEKLFF. Full variable domain (missing parts from reference TRBV2 and TRBJ1-4): EPEVTQTPSHQVTQMGQEVILRCVPISNHLYFYWYRQILGQKVEFLVSFYNNEISEKSEIFDDQFSVERPDGSNFTLKIRSTKLEDSAMYFCASSDEGARNEKLFFGSGTQLSVL.

This chain uses TRBV4-3 with TRBJ2-3; 12 bases are a match to TRBD2. The CDR3 loop spans 16 amino acids. Germline V CDR1 and CDR2: LGHNA, YSLEER. J was trimmed by 4 bases and V by 1 base; bases with no gene match: 3. The DNA for the CDR3 is TGCGCCAGCAGCCAAGGACTAGCGGGAGTTTCAGATACGCAGTATTTT. As protein: CASSQGLAGVSDTQYF.

The chain links TRBV25-1 to TRBJ1-6, with D possibly matching TRBD1 (5 bases). Germline CDR1 and CDR2: MGHDK and SYGVNS. This CDR3 contains 14 residues. V was trimmed by 6 bases and J by 7 bases, leaving 13 bases between them. The DNA for the CDR3 is TGTGCCAGCAGAAAGACAGCTCCGAATTCACCCCTCCACTTT. Its protein is CASRKTAPNSPLHF.

The chain couples TRBV6-5 to TRBJ1-4; no clear D gene. Germline assignment: CDR1 MNHEY and CDR2 SVGAGI. There are 15 residues in the CDR3. V lost 0 bases and J 2 bases, leaving 7 bases between the germline ends. The CDR3 region has the DNA TGTGCCAGCAGTTACTCGTTGGGCACTAATGAAAAACTGTTTTTT. Encoded protein: CASSYSLGTNEKLFF.

The chain has TRBV27 and TRBJ2-1; 10 bases map to TRBD2. The V gene end was trimmed by 8 bases and the J gene end by 6 bases; junction bases not matched to a gene: 10. The CDR3 consists of 15 residues. The germline gives CDR1 MNHEY, CDR2 SMNVEV (reference sequence). The CDR3 sequence is CASRGHLAGANEQFF. The CDR3 coding sequence is TGTGCCAGCCGGGGGCATCTAGCGGGAGCCAATGAGCAGTTCTTC.

V and J are TRBV28 and TRBJ1-1; D gene uncertain. Trimming removed 5 bases at V and 1 base at J, with 17 bases between. CDR1 and CDR2 from the germline V gene are MDHEN and SYDVKM. The CDR3 loop spans 16 amino acids. This CDR3 reads CASSSPPAVQNTEAFF. CDR3 DNA: TGTGCCAGCAGTAGCCCCCCCGCGGTACAGAACACTGAAGCTTTCTTT. Complete variable domain (other parts from reference TRBV28 and TRBJ1-1): DVKVTQSSRYLVKRTGEKVFLECVQDMDHENMFWYRQDPGLGLRLIYFSYDVKMKEKGDIPEGYSVSREKKERFSLILESASTNQTSMYLCASSSPPAVQNTEAFFGQGTRLTVV.

This chain uses TRBV9 with TRBJ2-7; TRBD2 might be the D (5 bases). V shed 0 bases and J shed 6 bases, with 10 bases lying between them. CDR3 length: 13 residues. In germline, CDR1 is SGDLS, CDR2 YYNGEE. CDR3 loop: CASSVGASLEQYF. CDR3 DNA: TGTGCCAGCAGCGTAGGGGCTAGCCTCGAGCAGTACTTC.

This rearrangement joins TRBV27 to TRBJ1-2, with no clear D. CDR3 size: 15 residues. The germline CDR1 and CDR2 sequences are MNHEY and SMNVEV (reference sequence). Trimming left V 7 bases short and J 6 bases short, with 21 bases between. Here the CDR3 DNA reads TGTGCCAGCACTAGTACCTCTGAGGTTAGAGATGGCTACACCTTC. Amino acids: CASTSTSEVRDGYTF.

In DNA, the CDR3 is TGCGCCAGCAGCTCAATAGCGGGAGGTTACAATGAGCAGTTCTTC. It translates to CASSSIAGGYNEQFF. This chain joins TRBV5-1 and TRBJ2-1, with 10 bases identical to TRBD2. CDR1 and CDR2 (germline): SGHRS, YFSETQ. The CDR3 loop spans 15 amino acids. J lost 4 bases, V lost 3 bases, and 4 bases had no gene match.

V gene TRBV7-9 combines with J gene TRBJ1-2; 12 nucleotides agree with TRBD1. Unmatched junction bases numbered 12, after V lost 5 bases and J lost 8 bases. CDR1 and CDR2 from the germline V gene are SEHNR and FQNEAQ (reference sequence). The CDR3 is 16 residues long. The CDR3 sequence is CASSLNPGQGAGGYTF. The CDR3 DNA reads TGTGCCAGCAGCCTCAACCCGGGACAGGGGGCGGGAGGCTACACCTTC.

The chain combines TRBV6-2 or TRBV6-3 with TRBJ1-2; possibly TRBD1 for D (5 bases). Germline values: CDR1 MNHEY, CDR2 SVGEGT. V dropped 0 bases and J dropped 9 bases, with 14 bases sitting between them. CDR3 length equals 14 residues. CDR3 sequence: CASSYSAPQVRYTF. The DNA for the CDR3 is TGTGCCAGCAGTTACTCGGCGCCACAGGTTCGCTACACCTTC.

The V gene is TRBV4-2, the J gene TRBJ1-2; 7 positions agree with TRBD1. J was trimmed by 0 bases and V by 3 bases; bases with no gene match: 4. This CDR3 region has 15 residues. The V gene's germline CDR1 is LGHNA and CDR2 YNFKEQ. In DNA, the CDR3 is TGTGCCAGCAGCCAGGAACAGGGGCCTAACTATGGCTACACCTTC. Translation: CASSQEQGPNYGYTF.